What follows are 14 T cell receptor beta chains derived from one specimen sequenced in a study of identifying expanded T cells in peripheral blood (dated by TCRdb to the late 2010s). Library preparation was by the immunoSEQ multiplex PCR assay. The source is immuneACCESS, and TCRdb retained only in-frame sequences with V and J called. Part of the clones is not carried over; for the studies checked, unresolved V genes explain less than half of this, and the remainder is unexplained. For this sample the table gives about 89,000 clones, of which 70% to 90% were detected only once. The top ten hold approximately 4% of the sample. The sequencing input was blood. Receptor source: a person aged 18 to 69 in good health.

J is TRBJ2-5 and V is TRBV9; no clear D. The CDR3 runs to 14 residues. V was cut by 1 base and J by 5 bases, with 12 bases left in between. Germline V gene lookup returns CDR1 SGDLS and CDR2 YYNGEE. CDR3: CASSVSLARETQYF. The CDR3 DNA reads TGTGCCAGCAGCGTATCCCTGGCGCGGGAGACCCAGTACTTC.

This CDR3 reads CASSPGTGRETQYF. CDR3 coding DNA: TGTGCCAGCAGCCCTGGGACAGGGCGAGAGACCCAGTACTTC. The chain is built from TRBV5-6 and TRBJ2-5, with TRBD1 matching over 9 bases. After removal of 4 bases from V and 4 bases from J, the junction contained 5 bases not matched to a gene. Looked up from germline, CDR1 is SGHDT and CDR2 is YYEEEE. The CDR3 covers 14 residues.

To note about this clone: Other DNA sequences from this sample encode an identical CDR3 as well. The chain recombines TRBV10-1 with TRBJ2-1; 7 positions agree with TRBD2. Germline V gene sequence: CDR1 WNHNN, CDR2 SYGVQD (reference sequence). J lost 0 bases, V lost 4 bases, and 0 bases had no gene match. CDR3 length equals 14 residues. For the CDR3, the DNA is TGCGCCAGCAGTGCGGGAGGCTCCTACAATGAGCAGTTCTTC. Its translation: CASSAGGSYNEQFF.

The V and J genes are TRBV30 and TRBJ1-5; 8 nucleotides match TRBD1. Germline lookup yields CDR1 GTSNPN and CDR2 SVGIG (reference sequence). J gave up 4 bases and V 3 bases, and 8 bases lay outside the gene matches. The CDR3 consists of 15 residues. CDR3 DNA sequence: TGTGCCTGGAGAGGCAGGACAGGGCTAAATCAGCCCCAGCATTTT. It yields the protein CAWRGRTGLNQPQHF.

In this sample, this clone turned up a few times. V is TRBV6-5 and J is TRBJ1-2; 9 bases align to TRBD1. CDR1 is MNHEY and CDR2 is SVGAGI in the germline V gene. Trimming cost V 6 bases and J 2 bases; bases outside gene matches: 4. The CDR3 is 14 amino acids. CDR3 sequence reads: CASRGTGRNYGYTF. CDR3 in DNA: TGTGCCAGCAGAGGGACAGGGCGGAACTATGGCTACACCTTC.

The chain couples TRBV4-2 to TRBJ1-5, with D hard to call. V was cut by 4 bases and J by 6 bases, with 16 bases left in between. CDR1 and CDR2 from the germline V gene are LGHNA and YNFKEQ. The CDR3 has 15 residues. The CDR3: CASSRGEGVGQPQHF. In DNA form, the CDR3 reads TGTGCCAGCAGCCGCGGAGAGGGAGTTGGTCAGCCCCAGCATTTT.

In its sample, this clone was seen once. The CDR3 sequence is CASSLETGGTGNQPQHF. The CDR3 DNA follows: TGTGCCAGCAGTTTAGAGACAGGGGGCACGGGCAATCAGCCCCAGCATTTT. V and J are TRBV28 and TRBJ1-5; TRBD1 matches at 10 bases. V lost 2 bases and J lost 2; bases outside the gene matches: 6. CDR1 is MDHEN, CDR2 SYDVKM, per germline. The CDR3 has 17 residues.

DNA for the CDR3: TGTGCCAGCAGCTTCCCCGGGACGGTCTACGAGCAGTACTTC. Its translation is CASSFPGTVYEQYF. V and J are TRBV7-9 and TRBJ2-7, with D perhaps given as TRBD1 or TRBD2 (5 bases each). Germline CDR1 reads SEHNR; CDR2 reads FQNEAQ (reference sequence). V shed 3 bases and J shed 3 bases, with 12 bases lying between them. CDR3 length equals 14 residues.

The chain uses TRBV2 and TRBJ2-1; 10 bases map to TRBD2. Germline-derived CDR1 and CDR2 are SNHLY and FYNNEI. This CDR3 spans 18 amino acids. Trimming took 10 bases from V and 1 from J; bases not matched to a gene: 16. CDR3 DNA sequence: TGTGCCACCCGGGCCCTAGCGGGGGCCCCAGGGTCCTACAATGAGCAGTTCTTC. It codes for CATRALAGAPGSYNEQFF.

This chain uses TRBV4-2 with TRBJ2-1; D ambiguous. The CDR3 covers 15 residues. Per germline, CDR1 LGHNA and CDR2 YNFKEQ. V shed 0 bases and J shed 1 base, with 7 bases lying between them. CDR3 protein: CASSQDPGSYNEQFF. CDR3 DNA: TGTGCCAGCAGCCAAGATCCCGGTTCCTACAATGAGCAGTTCTTC.

The chain employs TRBV5-1 and TRBJ2-3, with TRBD1 identical over 8 bases. In germline, CDR1 is SGHRS, CDR2 YFSETQ. Unmatched junction bases numbered 8, after V lost 5 bases and J lost 6 bases. There are 14 residues in the CDR3. This CDR3 reads CASRTGTGGDTQYF. The CDR3 DNA sequence: TGCGCCAGCAGGACCGGGACAGGCGGGGATACGCAGTATTTT.

The chain links TRBV27 to TRBJ2-1, with TRBD1 identical over 8 bases. J was trimmed by 7 bases and V by 5 bases; bases with no gene match: 4. The V gene's germline CDR1 is MNHEY and CDR2 SMNVEV (reference sequence). The CDR3 has 13 residues. CDR3 DNA: TGTGCCAGCAGTCAATGGACAGGGAATGAGCAGTTCTTC. Amino acids: CASSQWTGNEQFF.

This clone was observed once. V usage is TRBV6-5 and J usage is TRBJ2-7; D may be TRBD1 (5 bases). The length of the CDR3 is 14 residues. Germline CDR1 reads MNHEY; CDR2 reads SVGAGI. Trimming cost V 8 bases and J 1 base, with 15 bases left between them. The CDR3 DNA reads TGTGCCAGCCAGCCCGGGCAGGGTTCCTACGAGCAGTACTTC. This translates into CASQPGQGSYEQYF.

This rearrangement joins TRBV7-9 to TRBJ2-7; 7 nucleotides align to TRBD1. V trimming: 5 bases; J trimming: 4 bases; junction bases outside the gene matches: 11. The germline CDR1 and CDR2 sequences are SEHNR and FQNEAQ (reference sequence). This CDR3 region has 15 residues. CDR3 sequence reads: CASSIDRTGGYEQYF. In nucleotides, the CDR3 is TGTGCCAGCAGCATTGACCGGACAGGTGGTTACGAGCAGTACTTC.